This T cell receptor beta chain was sequenced during a study of T cell changes during pregnancy in multiple sclerosis. With V trimmed by 5 bases and J by 2 bases, 8 bases remained unmatched. CDR3 size: 15 residues. The V gene's germline CDR1 is LNHDA and CDR2 SQIVND (reference sequence). Clones were read by immunoSEQ multiplex PCR, and TCRdb kept only the in-frame ones, dropping some. The table shows 35,000 to 40,000 clones, with roughly 90% occurring only once. This chain links TRBV19 with TRBJ1-2; 7 bases agree with TRBD1. Material: CD8+ T cells from peripheral blood mononuclear cells, obtained in the third trimester of pregnancy. The source of this sequence is a female donor with multiple sclerosis, enrolled in a pregnancy study. The CDR3 nucleotides read TGTGCCAGTAGTCCGGCCCCGACAGGGAACTATGGCTACACCTTC. Translated, it gives CASSPAPTGNYGYTF.